Presented here are 13 T cell receptor beta chains from one specimen sequenced in a study of cytomegalovirus exposure and HLA in healthy donors (dated by TCRdb to the late 2010s). Library preparation employed the immunoSEQ multiplex PCR assay. What TCRdb holds here is the immuneACCESS table cut down to in-frame rearrangements. Part of the clones is not present; checked against another copy, under half of the missing clones reflect an unresolved V gene, and the others are unexplained. Counted in this sample were some 330,000 clones; roughly 89% of them appeared once. The ten largest account for approximately 0.84% of the sample. What was sequenced was PBMCs. These receptors were obtained from a woman aged 18-29 years in good health and CMV-seronegative.

The rearrangement links TRBV4-1 to TRBJ2-7, with 11 bases identical to TRBD2. V was clipped by 0 bases and J by 4 bases; unmatched bases: 8. Per germline, CDR1 MGHRA and CDR2 YSYEKL. The CDR3 contains 17 residues. CDR3 sequence reads: CASSQDSTSGSRYEQYF. The CDR3 DNA reads TGCGCCAGCAGCCAAGATAGCACTAGCGGGAGTAGATACGAGCAGTACTTC.

On this clone: Other DNA variants within this sample encode the same CDR3. The chain recombines TRBV29-1 with TRBJ2-5, with 11 nucleotides matching TRBD2. This CDR3 region has 14 residues. V lost 7 bases to trimming and J lost 1 base; unmatched junction nucleotides: 5. Per germline, CDR1 SQVTM and CDR2 ANQGSEA. CDR3 coding DNA: TGCAGCGCCTCCGGGACTAGCGGCCAAGAGACCCAGTACTTC. This gives the protein CSASGTSGQETQYF.

To note about this clone: Other DNA sequences in the same sample also yield this CDR3. The chain couples TRBV6-5 to TRBJ1-5; a possible D gene is TRBD1 (6 bases). Per the germline V gene, CDR1 is MNHEY and CDR2 is SVGAGI. CDR3 size: 13 residues. The V end was cut by 6 bases, the J end by 1 base, with 7 bases between. Here the CDR3 DNA reads TGTGCCAGCAGACAGGGAAGCAATCAGCCCCAGCATTTT. Translated, it gives CASRQGSNQPQHF.

This chain uses TRBV4-2 with TRBJ2-1, with 8 bases lining up with TRBD2. V dropped 1 base and J dropped 9; count of bases not matched to a gene: 2. From germline, CDR1 is LGHNA and CDR2 YNFKEQ. This CDR3 is built from 13 residues. The CDR3 here is CASSQAGGGEQFF. DNA for the CDR3: TGTGCCAGCAGCCAAGCGGGAGGGGGTGAGCAGTTCTTC.

The chain couples TRBV6-1 to TRBJ1-1; D not resolved. Trimming stripped 6 bases from V and 4 bases from J, with 9 bases between. This CDR3 is 12 amino acids long. Germline CDR1 reads MNHNS; CDR2 reads SASEGT. CDR3 protein: CASSWEGTEAFF. The CDR3 nucleotides are TGTGCCAGCAGCTGGGAGGGCACTGAAGCTTTCTTT.

The chain carries TRBV19 and TRBJ2-7; D is possibly TRBD1 (5 bases). The CDR3 is 13 amino acids. Germline V gives CDR1 LNHDA, CDR2 SQIVND (reference sequence). Trimming took off 4 bases at V and 2 bases at J, with 9 bases between the two ends. The CDR3, as DNA: TGTGCCAGTAGTACCTCAGGGCCCTACGAGCAGTACTTC. Translated: CASSTSGPYEQYF.

This rearrangement joins TRBV12-2 to TRBJ1-2. TRBV12-2 is designated a pseudogene. The CDR3 covers 17 residues. The CDR3 DNA sequence: TGTGCAAGTCGCTTAGGGTGTAGGGGGGGGCGAGGCTATGGCTACACCTTC. It specifies CASRLGCRGGRGYGYTF.

This clone was counted a few times. In DNA, the CDR3 is TGTGCCAGTAGTACGACAAGAGGGGGCAGGAGCAATCAGCCCCAGCATTTT. It specifies CASSTTRGGRSNQPQHF. The gene calls are TRBV19 and TRBJ1-5; TRBD1 matches 7 bases. Germline loops: CDR1 LNHDA, CDR2 SQIVND (reference sequence). CDR3 length: 17 amino acids. With 4 bases clipped from V and 1 base from J, the junction kept 10 bases outside the gene matches.

This clone appeared once. The chain combines TRBV6-5 with TRBJ2-1, with 7 nucleotides matching TRBD2. The CDR3 spans 14 residues. Trimming took 6 bases from V and 0 from J; bases not matched to a gene: 2. The germline gives CDR1 MNHEY, CDR2 SVGAGI. DNA for the CDR3: TGTGCCAGCAGGGTAGCGGGCTCCTACAATGAGCAGTTCTTC. Protein: CASRVAGSYNEQFF.

This rearrangement joins TRBV6-5 to TRBJ2-7; 9 nucleotides line up with TRBD2. V lost 4 bases and J lost 0; bases outside the gene matches: 4. Germline V gene sequence: CDR1 MNHEY, CDR2 SVGAGI. CDR3 length: 15 amino acids. As DNA, the CDR3 is TGTGCCAGCAGTTTGGGACTAGCACCCTCCTACGAGCAGTACTTC. It yields the protein CASSLGLAPSYEQYF.

V gene TRBV5-4 combines with J gene TRBJ2-1, with D perhaps matching TRBD2 (5 bases). CDR3 size: 12 residues. Per germline, CDR1 SGHNT and CDR2 YYREEE (reference sequence). V was cut by 5 bases and J by 6 bases, with 9 bases left in between. CDR3 DNA: TGTGCCAGCAGGCAAGAGGGCAATGAGCAGTTCTTC. Its translation is CASRQEGNEQFF.

The chain couples TRBV6-5 to TRBJ2-3; no definite D call. V lost 5 bases to trimming and J lost 6 bases, with 12 bases between them. From germline, CDR1 is MNHEY and CDR2 SVGAGI. CDR3 length: 13 residues. As DNA, the CDR3 is TGTGCCAGCAGTGTGGTGTCTGCGGATACGCAGTATTTT. This encodes CASSVVSADTQYF.

The chain employs TRBV7-2 and TRBJ2-7; tentative D call: TRBD2 (5 bases). CDR1 SGHTA and CDR2 FQGNSA come from the germline V gene. V lost 5 bases and J lost 6, with 11 bases in between. The CDR3 has 12 residues. CDR3 bases: TGTGCCAGCAGCGATGGACTCGGCGAGCAGTACTTC. This translates into CASSDGLGEQYF. Based on the CDR3 plus reference TRBV7-2 and TRBJ2-7, the full variable domain is GAGVSQSPSNKVTEKGKDVELRCDPISGHTALYWYRQSLGQGLEFLIYFQGNSAPDKSGLPSDRFSAERTGGSVSTLTIQRTQQEDSAVYLCASSDGLGEQYFGPGTRLTVT.